The T cell receptor beta chain described here comes from a study of cytomegalovirus exposure and HLA in healthy donors. V shed 6 bases, J shed 3 bases, and the junction held 7 bases outside the gene matches. The CDR3 consists of 14 residues. Germline CDR1 reads MNHGY; CDR2 reads SAAAGT. This clone was detected only a few times. PCR involved 60 Vbeta and 13 Jbeta primers. Original analysis: In a later analysis, 79 million or so unique TCR beta chains included roughly 11 million shared by two or more donors. Libraries were prepared by immunoSEQ multiplex PCR; TCRdb keeps only in-frame clonotypes and omits some of them. V, J and clone size reflect that table, while D and trimming were determined from the DNA. The sample has more than 85,000 clones, 79% seen once; the top ten hold over 4%.

Sequencing was carried out using PBMCs. This TCR came from a female donor in good health and CMV-seropositive. The chain employs TRBV6-8 and TRBJ2-7; 8 nucleotides match TRBD1. The CDR3 region is CASSRGQGHYEQYF. The CDR3 coding sequence is TGTGCCAGCAGCCGAGGACAGGGCCACTACGAGCAGTACTTC.